Presented here are 21 T cell receptor beta chains from one specimen sequenced in a study of T-cell memory formation after mild COVID-19. Using its own MiXCR run on the 5' RACE reads, TCRdb lists one record per CDR3 protein. The profile shows 400,000 or so distinct CDR3 sequences, 20% to 25% of them singletons. Sequenced input: PBMCs or a T cell subset sorted from them (not recorded which). Every receptor here comes from an adult woman who had mild COVID-19 (a few samples of this study predate the infection). Cell type and time point are not known.

This clonotype was seen a few times. The CDR3 DNA reads as TGTGCCAGTAGTCCGAGAGGAGGGGCAAGGGAATACTTC. Protein product: CASSPRGGAREYF. The rearrangement joins TRBV19 to TRBJ2-7; tentatively, D is TRBD2 (6 bases). CDR3 size: 13 residues. With 5 bases removed from V and 13 bases from J, the gap between germline ends came to 21 bases. The germline gives CDR1 LNHDA, CDR2 SQIVND (reference sequence). The variable domain in full, with the rest retrieved from reference TRBV19 and TRBJ2-7, is DGGITQSPKYLFRKEGQNVTLSCEQNLNHDAMYWYRQDPGQGLRLIYYSQIVNDFQKGDIAEGYSVSREKKESFPLTVTSAQKNPTAFYLCASSPRGGAREYFGPGTRLTVT.

The J gene is TRBJ1-6, the V gene TRBV4-1, with D tentatively TRBD1 (5 bases). V lost 4 bases to trimming and J lost 6 bases, with 13 bases between them. The CDR3 length is 15 residues. CDR1 and CDR2 (germline): MGHRA, YSYEKL. The CDR3 nucleotides are TGCGCCAGCAGCCTCATGACAGAACTTAATTCACCCCTCCACTTT. Encoded protein: CASSLMTELNSPLHF.

The chain has TRBV20-1 and TRBJ2-1; 10 bases match TRBD2. This CDR3 has 14 residues. Germline lookup yields CDR1 DFQATT and CDR2 SNEGSKA (reference sequence). With 4 bases clipped from V and 5 bases from J, the junction kept 5 bases outside the gene matches. The CDR3 loop is CSATTSGPHNEQFF. CDR3 nucleotide sequence: TGCAGTGCTACGACTAGCGGGCCCCACAATGAGCAGTTCTTC.

The chain's CDR3 is CASSDRERRYGYTF. The CDR3 bases are TGTGCCAGCAGCGACAGAGAACGCCGCTATGGCTACACCTTC. The gene calls are TRBV9 and TRBJ1-2; the D is unclear. The CDR3 has 14 amino acids. Germline CDR1 SGDLS, CDR2 YYNGEE. Trimming cost V 3 bases and J 4 bases, with 13 bases left between them.

The chain couples TRBV11-2 to TRBJ2-7; TRBD2 aligns across 8 bases. Germline V gives CDR1 SGHAT, CDR2 FQNNGV. The CDR3 sequence is 20 residues long. The V segment lost 4 bases and the J segment 0 bases; nucleotides outside the gene matches: 20. The CDR3: CASSSPTSYTRGADSYEQYF. The CDR3 DNA reads as TGTGCCAGCAGCTCTCCCACCAGTTATACGCGGGGGGCCGACTCCTACGAGCAGTACTTC.

This clonotype was picked up a small number of times. The chain combines TRBV5-5 with TRBJ2-1; 8 nucleotides align to TRBD1. CDR1 and CDR2 (germline): SGHKS, YYEKEE (reference sequence). The CDR3 consists of 14 residues. Germline trimming cut 2 bases from V and 6 bases from J; bases unmatched to any gene: 4. The CDR3 DNA follows: TGTGCCAGCAGCTTTGGACAGGGATCCAATGAGCAGTTCTTC. Amino acids: CASSFGQGSNEQFF.

The chain has TRBV7-9 and TRBJ2-2; D is ambiguous. In germline, CDR1 is SEHNR, CDR2 FQNEAQ (reference sequence). Trimming shortened V by 6 bases and J by 6 bases, and 8 bases separated the two germline ends. The CDR3 runs 12 residues. CDR3 amino acids: CASRESPGELFF. The CDR3, as DNA: TGTGCCAGCAGGGAGAGCCCCGGGGAGCTGTTTTTT.

The V and J genes are TRBV24-1 and TRBJ2-3; TRBD2 might be the D (6 bases). V was shortened by 3 bases and J by 6 bases, with 21 bases between the two germline ends. Germline CDR1 is KGHDR and CDR2 is SFDVKD. The length of the CDR3 is 17 residues. The CDR3 spells CATSDPGGTTSRDTQYF. The CDR3 coding sequence is TGTGCCACCAGTGATCCCGGGGGAACAACCTCCAGGGATACGCAGTATTTT.

This clonotype turned up a few times. CDR3 amino acids: CASSQEVLSGRVYNEQFF. CDR3 DNA: TGCGCCAGCAGCCAAGAAGTCCTGAGCGGGAGGGTTTACAATGAGCAGTTCTTC. The rearrangement uses TRBV4-3 and TRBJ2-1, with 10 nucleotides matching TRBD2. This CDR3 is 18 amino acids long. V lost 0 bases, J lost 4 bases, and 9 bases stayed unmatched. Germline CDR1 is LGHNA and CDR2 is YSLEER.

The rearrangement links TRBV7-9 to TRBJ2-7, with TRBD2 matching over 9 bases. The CDR3 runs 15 residues. V lost 2 bases and J lost 4; bases outside the gene matches: 6. Per the germline V gene, CDR1 is SEHNR and CDR2 is FQNEAQ (reference sequence). The CDR3 DNA reads as TGTGCCAGCAGCTTAATAGGCGGGAGGGAGTACGAGCAGTACTTC. It translates to CASSLIGGREYEQYF.

There are a few counts of this clonotype. The chain has TRBV7-6 and TRBJ2-5; 14 nucleotides match TRBD2. Germline V lookup: CDR1 SGHVS, CDR2 FNYEAQ. This CDR3 has 17 amino acids. V dropped 4 bases and J dropped 5; count of bases not matched to a gene: 9. The CDR3 reads CASSSPVGLAGGETQYF. The CDR3 DNA is TGTGCCAGCAGCTCCCCCGTAGGACTAGCGGGAGGCGAGACCCAGTACTTC.

The V and J genes are TRBV9 and TRBJ2-2; tentatively, D is TRBD2 (5 bases). The V gene's germline CDR1 is SGDLS and CDR2 YYNGEE. Trimming removed 5 bases at V and 4 bases at J, with 9 bases between. The length of the CDR3 is 13 residues. CDR3 DNA sequence: TGTGCCAGCAGTCCGGACTTCACCGGGGAGCTGTTTTTT. Translated: CASSPDFTGELFF.

CDR3 bases: TGTGCCAGCAGCTTAGATCGGACACCGAAAAACACTGAAGCTTTCTTT. Protein product: CASSLDRTPKNTEAFF. The genes are TRBV11-2 and TRBJ1-1; maybe TRBD1 (5 bases). Germline lookup yields CDR1 SGHAT and CDR2 FQNNGV. Between the trimmed V and J ends, which lost 0 bases and 2 bases, there was a span of 13 bases. This CDR3 spans 16 amino acids.

The rearrangement joins TRBV20-1 to TRBJ2-7; TRBD1 matches at 9 bases. Germline V lookup: CDR1 DFQATT, CDR2 SNEGSKA (reference sequence). This CDR3 region has 13 residues. After removal of 4 bases from V and 7 bases from J, the junction contained 8 bases not matched to a gene. The CDR3 nucleotides read TGCAGTGCTAAGCCTTACAGGGGGCGGGAGCAGTACTTC. It specifies CSAKPYRGREQYF.

This clonotype was counted between two and nine times. This rearrangement joins TRBV6-2 or TRBV6-3 to TRBJ2-1; 8 bases line up with TRBD2. This CDR3 is built from 17 residues. Per the germline V gene, CDR1 is MNHEY and CDR2 is SVGEGT. Trimming took 5 bases from V and 9 from J; bases not matched to a gene: 18. Here the CDR3 reads CASSPLGRAGDRGEQFF. The CDR3 DNA follows: TGTGCCAGCAGTCCACTCGGGAGAGCGGGAGATCGGGGTGAGCAGTTCTTC.

This clonotype was seen ten or more times. CDR3 protein: CASSLGGTGAQETQYF. DNA for the CDR3: TGTGCCAGCAGTTTAGGGGGGACAGGGGCCCAAGAGACCCAGTACTTC. The chain links TRBV27 to TRBJ2-5; 10 nucleotides align to TRBD1. This CDR3 spans 16 amino acids. V lost 2 bases and J lost 1; bases outside the gene matches: 4. Looked up from germline, CDR1 is MNHEY and CDR2 is SMNVEV (reference sequence).

A word on this clonotype: The junction differs from germline at one of its ends, possibly a read error. The genes are TRBV5-4 and TRBJ2-7; D not resolved. CDR1 is SGHNT and CDR2 is YYREEE in the germline V gene (reference sequence). This CDR3 has 13 amino acids. The CDR3 region is CASSLDKQRKEEF. The CDR3, as DNA: TGTGCCAGCAGCTTGGACAAACAACGGAAGGAAGAATTC.

The chain employs TRBV10-3 and TRBJ2-7, with 10 bases fitting TRBD2. The V gene's germline CDR1 is ENHRY and CDR2 SYGVKD. V shed 10 bases, J shed 1 base, and the junction held 4 bases outside the gene matches. The CDR3 contains 13 residues. CDR3 protein: CATGLAASYEQYF. The CDR3 DNA sequence: TGTGCCACCGGACTAGCGGCTTCCTACGAGCAGTACTTC.

This clonotype was seen a handful of times. This rearrangement joins TRBV15 to TRBJ2-5, with TRBD1 matching 12 bases. CDR1 is LNHNV and CDR2 is YYDKDF in the germline V gene (reference sequence). This CDR3 has 16 amino acids. With 3 bases clipped from V and 6 bases from J, the junction kept 8 bases outside the gene matches. As DNA, the CDR3 is TGTGCCACCAGCAGTGGGACAGGGGGCCGTACGAAGACCCAGTACTTC. Amino acids: CATSSGTGGRTKTQYF. Together with reference TRBV15 and TRBJ2-5, the CDR3 gives the full variable domain: DAMVIQNPRYQVTQFGKPVTLSCSQTLNHNVMYWYQQKSSQAPKLLFHYYDKDFNNEADTPDNFQSRRPNTSFCFLDIRSPGLGDTAMYLCATSSGTGGRTKTQYFGPGTRLLVL.

The chain uses TRBV29-1 and TRBJ2-3, with D possibly matching TRBD2 (6 bases). The CDR3 runs 14 residues. Trimming removed 3 bases from V and 2 bases from J, with 12 bases in between. Germline V gene data show CDR1 as SQVTM and CDR2 as ANQGSEA. The CDR3 sequence is CSVEPGLHTDTQYF. The CDR3 DNA follows: TGCAGCGTTGAGCCGGGACTCCACACAGATACGCAGTATTTT.

This clonotype has just a few counts. The chain combines TRBV4-2 with TRBJ2-1; 8 bases align to TRBD1. This CDR3 has 13 amino acids. Looked up from germline, CDR1 is LGHNA and CDR2 is YNFKEQ. V shed 3 bases, J shed 5 bases, and the junction held 0 bases outside the gene matches. CDR3 residues: CASSQTGDNEQFF. The CDR3 coding sequence is TGTGCCAGCAGCCAGACAGGGGACAATGAGCAGTTCTTC.